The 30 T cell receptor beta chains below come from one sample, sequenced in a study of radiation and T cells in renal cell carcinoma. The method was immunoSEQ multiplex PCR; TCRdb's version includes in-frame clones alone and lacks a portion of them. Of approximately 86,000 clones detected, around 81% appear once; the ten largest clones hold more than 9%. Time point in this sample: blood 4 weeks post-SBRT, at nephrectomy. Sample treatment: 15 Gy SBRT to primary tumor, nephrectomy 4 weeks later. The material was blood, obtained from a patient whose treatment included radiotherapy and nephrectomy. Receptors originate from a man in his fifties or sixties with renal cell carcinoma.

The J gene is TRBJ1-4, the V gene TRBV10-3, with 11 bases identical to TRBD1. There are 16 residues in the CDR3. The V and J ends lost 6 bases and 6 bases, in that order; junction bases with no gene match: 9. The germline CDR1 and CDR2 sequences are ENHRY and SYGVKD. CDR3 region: CAISDRTGGADEKLFF. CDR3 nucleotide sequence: TGTGCCATCAGCGATCGGACAGGGGGCGCGGATGAAAAACTGTTTTTT.

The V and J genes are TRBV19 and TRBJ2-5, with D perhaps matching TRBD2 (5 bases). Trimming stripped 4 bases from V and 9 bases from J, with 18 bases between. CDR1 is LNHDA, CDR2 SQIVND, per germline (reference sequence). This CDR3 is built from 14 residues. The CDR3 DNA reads TGTGCCAGTAGTACAACTGGAGGCGGGTCGGCCCAGTACTTC. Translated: CASSTTGGGSAQYF.

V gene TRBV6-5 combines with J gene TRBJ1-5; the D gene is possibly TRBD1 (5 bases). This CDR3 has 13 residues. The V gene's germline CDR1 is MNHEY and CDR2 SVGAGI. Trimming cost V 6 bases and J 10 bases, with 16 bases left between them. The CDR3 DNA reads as TGTGCCAGCAGGCCCGGGACGCGGGGCCCCCAGCATTTT. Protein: CASRPGTRGPQHF.

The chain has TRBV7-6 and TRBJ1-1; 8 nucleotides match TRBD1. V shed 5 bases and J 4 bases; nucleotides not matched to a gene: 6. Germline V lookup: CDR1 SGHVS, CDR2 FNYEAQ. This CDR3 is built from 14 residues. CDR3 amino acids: CASSGTTGGTEAFF. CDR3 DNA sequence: TGTGCCAGCAGCGGAACCACAGGGGGCACTGAAGCTTTCTTT. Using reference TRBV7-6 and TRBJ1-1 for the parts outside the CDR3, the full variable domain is GAGVSQSPRYKVTKRGQDVALRCDPISGHVSLYWYRQALGQGPEFLTYFNYEAQQDKSGLPNDRFSAERPEGSISTLTIQRTEQRDSAMYRCASSGTTGGTEAFFGQGTRLTVV.

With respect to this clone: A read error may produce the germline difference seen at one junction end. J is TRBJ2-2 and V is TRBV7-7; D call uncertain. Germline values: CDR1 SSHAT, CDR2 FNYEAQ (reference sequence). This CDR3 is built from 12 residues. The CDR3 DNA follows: TGTGCTAGCACCGACAATGTAGGGGAGCTGTTTTTT. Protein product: CASTDNVGELFF.

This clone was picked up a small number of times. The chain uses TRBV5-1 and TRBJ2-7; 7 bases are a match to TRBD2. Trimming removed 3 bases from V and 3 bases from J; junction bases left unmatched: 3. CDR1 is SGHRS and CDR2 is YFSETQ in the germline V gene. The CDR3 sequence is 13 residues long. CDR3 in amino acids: CASSWEGNYEQYF. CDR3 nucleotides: TGCGCCAGCAGCTGGGAGGGGAACTACGAGCAGTACTTC.

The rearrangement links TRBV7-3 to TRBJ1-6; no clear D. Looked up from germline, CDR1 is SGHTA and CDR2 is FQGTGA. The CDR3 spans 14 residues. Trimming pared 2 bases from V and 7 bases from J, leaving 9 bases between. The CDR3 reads CASSLWGPNSPLHF. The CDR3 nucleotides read TGTGCCAGCAGCTTATGGGGTCCCAATTCACCCCTCCACTTT.

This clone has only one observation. DNA of the CDR3: TGTGCCAGCAGCCTCCTCGGGAGGGCGGTGGATCAGCCCCAGCATTTT. Its translation is CASSLLGRAVDQPQHF. The chain has TRBV7-8 and TRBJ1-5; D is undetermined. CDR3 length: 16 amino acids. V was pared by 5 bases and J by 5 bases, with 19 bases between. Germline assignment: CDR1 SGHVS and CDR2 FQNEAQ.

The CDR3 region has the DNA TGTGCCAGTAGTATAGGGACAGGGGGATCCGAACGCCTTTCTAATACGCAGTATTTT. This translates into CASSIGTGGSERLSNTQYF. The chain couples TRBV19 to TRBJ2-3, with 10 bases lining up with TRBD1. The V gene end was trimmed by 1 base and the J gene end by 7 bases; junction bases not matched to a gene: 17. Germline CDR1 and CDR2: LNHDA and SQIVND (reference sequence). There are 19 residues in the CDR3.

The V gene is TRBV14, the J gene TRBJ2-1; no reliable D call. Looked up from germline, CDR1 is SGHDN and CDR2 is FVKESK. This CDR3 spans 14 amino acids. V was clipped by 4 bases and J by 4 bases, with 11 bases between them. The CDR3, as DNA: TGTGCCAGCAGCCCTCGGGTCGGGTACAATGAGCAGTTCTTC. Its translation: CASSPRVGYNEQFF.

The CDR3 is CASSTRAGYGYTF. The CDR3, as DNA: TGTGCCAGCAGCACCAGGGCAGGGTATGGCTACACCTTC. The V call is TRBV9, the J call TRBJ1-2; a weak D match, TRBD1 (5 bases). The germline V gene encodes CDR1 SGDLS and CDR2 YYNGEE. The CDR3 consists of 13 residues. V shed 4 bases and J shed 5 bases, with 12 bases lying between them.

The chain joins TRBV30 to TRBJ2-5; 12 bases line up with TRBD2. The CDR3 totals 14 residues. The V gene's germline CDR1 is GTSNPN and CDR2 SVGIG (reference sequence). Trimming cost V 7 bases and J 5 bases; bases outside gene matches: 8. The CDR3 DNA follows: TGTGCCTACAAAAAAGGGACTAGCGGGGAGACCCAGTACTTC. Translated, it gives CAYKKGTSGETQYF.

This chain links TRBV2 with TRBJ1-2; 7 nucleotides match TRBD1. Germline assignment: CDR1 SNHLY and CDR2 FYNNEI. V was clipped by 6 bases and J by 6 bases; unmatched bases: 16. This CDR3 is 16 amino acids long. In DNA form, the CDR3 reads TGTGCCAGCAGCGCTACGGTAGGGGCAGGGGGAGATGGCTACACCTTC. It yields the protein CASSATVGAGGDGYTF.

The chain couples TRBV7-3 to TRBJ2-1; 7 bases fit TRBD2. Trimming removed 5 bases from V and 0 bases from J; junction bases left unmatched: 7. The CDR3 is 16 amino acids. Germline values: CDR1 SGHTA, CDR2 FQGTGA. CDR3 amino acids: CASSKGAGLSYNEQFF. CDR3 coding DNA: TGTGCCAGCAGCAAAGGAGCGGGACTCTCCTACAATGAGCAGTTCTTC.

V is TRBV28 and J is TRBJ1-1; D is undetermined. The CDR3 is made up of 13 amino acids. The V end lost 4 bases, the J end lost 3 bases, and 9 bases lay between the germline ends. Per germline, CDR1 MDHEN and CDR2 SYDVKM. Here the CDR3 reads CASSSPPHTEAFF. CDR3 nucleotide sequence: TGTGCCAGCAGTTCCCCTCCCCACACTGAAGCTTTCTTT.

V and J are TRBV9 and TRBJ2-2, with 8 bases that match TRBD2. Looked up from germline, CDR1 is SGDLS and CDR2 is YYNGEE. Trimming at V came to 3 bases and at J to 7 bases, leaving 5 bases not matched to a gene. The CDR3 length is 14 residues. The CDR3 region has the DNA TGTGCCAGCAGCGACCTGAGCGGGAGCGGGGAGCTGTTTTTT. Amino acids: CASSDLSGSGELFF. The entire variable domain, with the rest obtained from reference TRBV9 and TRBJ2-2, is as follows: DSGVTQTPKHLITATGQRVTLRCSPRSGDLSVYWYQQSLDQGLQFLIQYYNGEERAKGNILERFSAQQFPDLHSELNLSSLELGDSALYFCASSDLSGSGELFFGEGSRLTVL.

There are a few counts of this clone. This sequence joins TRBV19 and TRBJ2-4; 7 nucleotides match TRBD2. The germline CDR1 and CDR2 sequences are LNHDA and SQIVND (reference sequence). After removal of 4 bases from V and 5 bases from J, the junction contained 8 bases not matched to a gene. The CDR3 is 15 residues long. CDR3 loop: CASSTPAAGENIQYF. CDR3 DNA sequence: TGTGCCAGTAGTACGCCGGCCGCGGGGGAAAACATTCAGTACTTC.

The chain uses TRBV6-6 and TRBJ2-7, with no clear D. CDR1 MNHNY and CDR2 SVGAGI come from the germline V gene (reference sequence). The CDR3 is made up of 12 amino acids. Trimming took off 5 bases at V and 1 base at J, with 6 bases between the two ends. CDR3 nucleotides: TGTGCCAGCAGTCTGGCTTCCTACGAGCAGTACTTC. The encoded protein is CASSLASYEQYF.

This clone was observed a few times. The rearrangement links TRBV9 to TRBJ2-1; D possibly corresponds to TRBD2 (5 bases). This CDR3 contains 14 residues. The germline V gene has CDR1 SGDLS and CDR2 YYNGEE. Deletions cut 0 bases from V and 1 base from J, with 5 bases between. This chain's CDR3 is CASSVAGSYNEQFF. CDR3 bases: TGTGCCAGCAGCGTAGCGGGGTCCTACAATGAGCAGTTCTTC.

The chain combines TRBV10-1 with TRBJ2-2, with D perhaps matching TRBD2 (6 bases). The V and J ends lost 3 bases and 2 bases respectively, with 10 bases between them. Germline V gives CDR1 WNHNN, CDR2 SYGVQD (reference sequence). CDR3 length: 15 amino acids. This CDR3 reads CASSDGSGNTGELFF. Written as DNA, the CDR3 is TGCGCCAGCAGTGATGGTAGCGGTAACACCGGGGAGCTGTTTTTT.

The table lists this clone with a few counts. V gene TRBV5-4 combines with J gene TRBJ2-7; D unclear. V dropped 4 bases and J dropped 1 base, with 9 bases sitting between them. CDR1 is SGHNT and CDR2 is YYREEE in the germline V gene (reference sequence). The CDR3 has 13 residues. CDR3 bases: TGTGCCAGCAGCCCGGACCCTTCCTACGAGCAGTACTTC. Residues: CASSPDPSYEQYF.

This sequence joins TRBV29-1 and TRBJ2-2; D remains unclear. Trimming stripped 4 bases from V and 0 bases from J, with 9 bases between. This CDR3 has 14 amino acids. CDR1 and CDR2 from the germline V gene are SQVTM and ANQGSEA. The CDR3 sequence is CSVAPTANTGELFF. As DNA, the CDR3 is TGCAGCGTTGCCCCTACAGCGAACACCGGGGAGCTGTTTTTT.

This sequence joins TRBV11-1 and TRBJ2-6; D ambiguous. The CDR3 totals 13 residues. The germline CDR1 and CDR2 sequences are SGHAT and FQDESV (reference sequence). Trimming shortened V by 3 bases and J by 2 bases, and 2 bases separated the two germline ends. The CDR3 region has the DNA TGTGCCAGCAGCTTTCCTGGGGCCAACGTCCTGACTTTC. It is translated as CASSFPGANVLTF.

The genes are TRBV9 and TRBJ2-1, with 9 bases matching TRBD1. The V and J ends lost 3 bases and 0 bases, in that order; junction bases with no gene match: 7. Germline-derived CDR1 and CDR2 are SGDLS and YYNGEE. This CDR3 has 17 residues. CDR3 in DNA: TGTGCCAGCAGCGAGAGGACAGGGGCCGGCTCCTACAATGAGCAGTTCTTC. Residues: CASSERTGAGSYNEQFF.

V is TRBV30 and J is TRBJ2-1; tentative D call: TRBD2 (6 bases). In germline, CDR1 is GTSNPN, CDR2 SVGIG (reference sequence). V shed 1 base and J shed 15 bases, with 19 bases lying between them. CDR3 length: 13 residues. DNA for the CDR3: TGTGCCTGGAGTGCAACGGGGGACCTAAGACGGTTCTTC. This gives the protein CAWSATGDLRRFF.

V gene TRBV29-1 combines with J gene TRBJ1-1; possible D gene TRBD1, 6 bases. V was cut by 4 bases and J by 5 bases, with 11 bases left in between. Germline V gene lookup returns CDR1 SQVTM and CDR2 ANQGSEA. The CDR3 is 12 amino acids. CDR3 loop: CSVVPGDTEAFF. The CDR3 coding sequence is TGCAGCGTTGTCCCAGGGGATACTGAAGCTTTCTTT.

CDR3 in amino acids: CASSLSGEPNNEQFF. Here the CDR3 DNA reads TGCGCCAGCAGCTTGAGCGGGGAGCCTAACAATGAGCAGTTCTTC. The V gene is TRBV5-1, the J gene TRBJ2-1, with 7 bases aligning to TRBD2. The germline gives CDR1 SGHRS, CDR2 YFSETQ. The CDR3 contains 15 residues. The ends lost 1 base at V and 5 bases at J; junction bases unmatched: 6. Supplemented by reference TRBV5-1 and TRBJ2-1, the full variable domain reads KAGVTQTPRYLIKTRGQQVTLSCSPISGHRSVSWYQQTPGQGLQFLFEYFSETQRNKGNFPGRFSGRQFSNSRSEMNVSTLELGDSALYLCASSLSGEPNNEQFFGPGTRLTVL.

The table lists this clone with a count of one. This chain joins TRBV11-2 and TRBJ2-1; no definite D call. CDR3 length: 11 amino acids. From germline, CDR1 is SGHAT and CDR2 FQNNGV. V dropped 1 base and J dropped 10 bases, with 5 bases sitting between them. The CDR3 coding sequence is TGTGCCAGCAGCTTAGGAAAGGAGCAGTTCTTC. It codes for CASSLGKEQFF.

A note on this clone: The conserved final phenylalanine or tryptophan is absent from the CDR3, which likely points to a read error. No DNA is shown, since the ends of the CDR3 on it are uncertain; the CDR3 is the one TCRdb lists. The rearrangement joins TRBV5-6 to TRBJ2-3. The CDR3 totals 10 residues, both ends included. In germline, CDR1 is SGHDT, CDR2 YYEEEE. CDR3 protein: CASSQSLQFG.

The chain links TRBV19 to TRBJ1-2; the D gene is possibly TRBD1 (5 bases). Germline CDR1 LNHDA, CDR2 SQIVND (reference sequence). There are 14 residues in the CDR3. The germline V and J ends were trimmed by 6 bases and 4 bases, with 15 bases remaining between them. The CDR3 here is CASRPMTGGYGYTF. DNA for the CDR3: TGTGCCAGTAGGCCAATGACCGGGGGCTATGGCTACACCTTC.